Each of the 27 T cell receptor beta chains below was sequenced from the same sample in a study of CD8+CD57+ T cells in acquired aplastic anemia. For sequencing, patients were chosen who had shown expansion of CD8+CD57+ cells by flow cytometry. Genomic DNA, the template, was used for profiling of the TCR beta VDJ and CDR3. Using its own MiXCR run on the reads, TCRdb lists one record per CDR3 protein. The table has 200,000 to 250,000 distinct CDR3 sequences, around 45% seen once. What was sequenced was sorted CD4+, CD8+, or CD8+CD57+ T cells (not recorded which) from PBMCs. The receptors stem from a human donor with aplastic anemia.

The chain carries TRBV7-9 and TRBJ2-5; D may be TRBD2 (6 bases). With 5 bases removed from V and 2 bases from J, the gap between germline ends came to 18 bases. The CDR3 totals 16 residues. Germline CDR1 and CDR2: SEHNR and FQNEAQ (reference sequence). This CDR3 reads CASSPPRGVNQETQYF. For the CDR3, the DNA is TGTGCCAGCAGCCCCCCCCGCGGGGTGAATCAAGAGACCCAGTACTTC. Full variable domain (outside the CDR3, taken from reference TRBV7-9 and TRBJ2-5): DTGVSQNPRHKITKRGQNVTFRCDPISEHNRLYWYRQTLGQGPEFLTYFQNEAQLEKSRLLSDRFSAERPKGSFSTLEIQRTEQGDSAMYLCASSPPRGVNQETQYFGPGTRLLVL.

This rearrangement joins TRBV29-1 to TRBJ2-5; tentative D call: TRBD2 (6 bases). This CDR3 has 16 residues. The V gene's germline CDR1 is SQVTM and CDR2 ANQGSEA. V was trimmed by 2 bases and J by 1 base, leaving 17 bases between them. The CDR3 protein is CSVENPGLGTQETQYF. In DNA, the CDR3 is TGCAGCGTTGAAAACCCGGGACTGGGTACCCAAGAGACCCAGTACTTC.

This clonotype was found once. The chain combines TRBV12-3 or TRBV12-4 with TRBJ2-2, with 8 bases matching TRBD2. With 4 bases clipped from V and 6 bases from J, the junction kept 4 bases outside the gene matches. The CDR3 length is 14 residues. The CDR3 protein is CASSSGGPPGELFF. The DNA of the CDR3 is TGTGCCAGCAGTTCGGGGGGGCCTCCCGGGGAGCTGTTTTTT.

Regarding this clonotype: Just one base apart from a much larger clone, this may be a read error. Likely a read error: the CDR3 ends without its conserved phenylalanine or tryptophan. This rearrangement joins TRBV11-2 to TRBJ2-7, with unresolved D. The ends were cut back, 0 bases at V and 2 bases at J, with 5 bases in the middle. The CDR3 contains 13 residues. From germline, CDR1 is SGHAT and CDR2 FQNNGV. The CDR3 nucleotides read TGTGCCAGCAGCTTAGATCCGGCCTACGAGCAGTACCTC. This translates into CASSLDPAYEQYL.

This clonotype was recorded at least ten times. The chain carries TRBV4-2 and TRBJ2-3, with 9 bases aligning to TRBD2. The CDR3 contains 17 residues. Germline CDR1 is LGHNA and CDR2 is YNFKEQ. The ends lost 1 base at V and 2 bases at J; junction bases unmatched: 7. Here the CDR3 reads CASSQGGLAGLTDTQYF. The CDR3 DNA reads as TGTGCCAGCAGCCAAGGAGGGCTAGCGGGGCTCACAGATACGCAGTATTTT.

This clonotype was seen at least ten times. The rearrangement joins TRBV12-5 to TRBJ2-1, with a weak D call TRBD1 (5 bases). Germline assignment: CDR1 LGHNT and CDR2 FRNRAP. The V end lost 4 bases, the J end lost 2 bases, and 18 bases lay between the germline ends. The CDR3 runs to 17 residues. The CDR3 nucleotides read TGTGCTAGTGGTTCATCACAGGACCCCCTCACCTACAATGAGCAGTTCTTC. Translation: CASGSSQDPLTYNEQFF.

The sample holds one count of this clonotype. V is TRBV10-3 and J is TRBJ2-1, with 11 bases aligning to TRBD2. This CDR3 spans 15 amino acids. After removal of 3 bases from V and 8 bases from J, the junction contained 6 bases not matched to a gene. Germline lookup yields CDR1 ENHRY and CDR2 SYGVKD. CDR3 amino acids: CAISDLSGGVYEQFF. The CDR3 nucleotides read TGTGCCATCAGTGACCTTAGCGGGGGGGTCTATGAGCAGTTCTTC.

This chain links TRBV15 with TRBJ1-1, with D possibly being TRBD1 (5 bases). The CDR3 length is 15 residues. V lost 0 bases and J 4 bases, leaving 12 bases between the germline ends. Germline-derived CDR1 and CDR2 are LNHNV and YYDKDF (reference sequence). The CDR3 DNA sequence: TGTGCCACCAGCAGAGATCGACAGTTGTGCACTGAAGCTTTCTTT. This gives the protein CATSRDRQLCTEAFF. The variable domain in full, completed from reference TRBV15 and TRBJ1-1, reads DAMVIQNPRYQVTQFGKPVTLSCSQTLNHNVMYWYQQKSSQAPKLLFHYYDKDFNNEADTPDNFQSRRPNTSFCFLDIRSPGLGDTAMYLCATSRDRQLCTEAFFGQGTRLTVV.

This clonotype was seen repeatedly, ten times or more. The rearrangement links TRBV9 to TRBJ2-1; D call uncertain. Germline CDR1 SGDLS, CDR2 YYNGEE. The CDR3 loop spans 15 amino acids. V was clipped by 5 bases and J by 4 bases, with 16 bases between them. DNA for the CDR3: TGTGCCAGCAGTGCCGGTACCTCTATATACAATGAGCAGTTCTTC. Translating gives CASSAGTSIYNEQFF. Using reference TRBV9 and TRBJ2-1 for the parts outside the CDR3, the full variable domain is DSGVTQTPKHLITATGQRVTLRCSPRSGDLSVYWYQQSLDQGLQFLIQYYNGEERAKGNILERFSAQQFPDLHSELNLSSLELGDSALYFCASSAGTSIYNEQFFGPGTRLTVL.

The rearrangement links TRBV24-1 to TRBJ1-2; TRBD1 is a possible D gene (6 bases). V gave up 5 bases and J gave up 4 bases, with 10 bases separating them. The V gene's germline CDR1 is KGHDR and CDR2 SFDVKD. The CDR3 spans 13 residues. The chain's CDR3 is CATSVGAAYGYTF. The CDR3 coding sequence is TGTGCCACCAGTGTGGGGGCTGCCTATGGCTACACCTTC.

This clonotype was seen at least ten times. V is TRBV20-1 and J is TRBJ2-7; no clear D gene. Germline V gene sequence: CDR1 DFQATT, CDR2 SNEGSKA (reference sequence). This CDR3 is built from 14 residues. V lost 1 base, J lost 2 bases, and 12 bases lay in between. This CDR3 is CSARGASKTYEQYF. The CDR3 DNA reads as TGCAGTGCTAGAGGGGCATCTAAAACCTACGAGCAGTACTTC.

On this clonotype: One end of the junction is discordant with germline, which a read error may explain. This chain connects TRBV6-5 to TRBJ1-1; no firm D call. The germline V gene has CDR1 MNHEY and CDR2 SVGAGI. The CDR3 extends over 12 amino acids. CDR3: CASSSGNTEASF. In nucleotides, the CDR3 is TGTGCCAGCAGCTCAGGTAACACTGAAGCTTCCTTT.

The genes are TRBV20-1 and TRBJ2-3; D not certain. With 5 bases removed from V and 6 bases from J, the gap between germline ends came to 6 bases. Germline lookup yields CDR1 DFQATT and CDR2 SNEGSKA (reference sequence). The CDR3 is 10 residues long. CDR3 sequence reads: CSAGRDTQYF. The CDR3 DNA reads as TGCAGTGCTGGACGCGATACGCAGTATTTT.

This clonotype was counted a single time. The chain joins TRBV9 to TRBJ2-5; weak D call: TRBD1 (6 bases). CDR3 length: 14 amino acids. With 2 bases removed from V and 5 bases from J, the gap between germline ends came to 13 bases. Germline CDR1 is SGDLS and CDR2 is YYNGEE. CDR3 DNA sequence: TGTGCCAGCAGCGTGGGGGCGAGGATCGAGACCCAGTACTTC. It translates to CASSVGARIETQYF.

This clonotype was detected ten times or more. In nucleotides, the CDR3 is TGTGCCAGTAAACAGGGTGGTGGCAATCAGCCCCAGCATTTT. This gives the protein CASKQGGGNQPQHF. V is TRBV12-3 or TRBV12-4 and J is TRBJ1-5; possibly TRBD1 for D (6 bases). CDR3 length equals 14 residues. Trimming took 9 bases from V and 2 from J, leaving 14 bases between them.

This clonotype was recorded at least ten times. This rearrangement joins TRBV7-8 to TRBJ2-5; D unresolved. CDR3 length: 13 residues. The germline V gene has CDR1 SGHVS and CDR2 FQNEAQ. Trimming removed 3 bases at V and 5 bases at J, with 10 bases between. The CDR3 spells CASSLMQGETQYF. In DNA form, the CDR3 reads TGTGCCAGCAGCTTGATGCAAGGGGAGACCCAGTACTTC.

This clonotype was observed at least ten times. CDR3 protein: CASSYLWVAGEHEQYF. The DNA for the CDR3 is TGTGCCAGCAGTTACCTCTGGGTAGCGGGAGAACACGAGCAGTACTTC. The V and J genes are TRBV6-5 and TRBJ2-7; 9 nucleotides line up with TRBD2. Trimming took 2 bases from V and 5 from J; bases not matched to a gene: 10. Germline V gene data show CDR1 as MNHEY and CDR2 as SVGAGI. This CDR3 has 16 amino acids.

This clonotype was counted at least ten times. The CDR3 loop reads CSADSGTGVSYNEQFF. The CDR3 bases are TGCAGTGCAGACTCCGGGACAGGGGTTTCCTACAATGAGCAGTTCTTC. This sequence joins TRBV20-1 and TRBJ2-1; 10 bases fit TRBD1. The CDR3 length is 16 residues. The trim removed 6 bases at V and 1 base at J, leaving 9 bases unmatched. Germline lookup yields CDR1 DFQATT and CDR2 SNEGSKA (reference sequence).

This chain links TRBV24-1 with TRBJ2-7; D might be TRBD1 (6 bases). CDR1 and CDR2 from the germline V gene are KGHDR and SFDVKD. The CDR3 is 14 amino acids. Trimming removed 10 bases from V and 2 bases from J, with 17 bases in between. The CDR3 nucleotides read TGTGCCACAGCCCGGTCAGGGGACCCCTACGAGCAGTACTTC. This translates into CATARSGDPYEQYF.

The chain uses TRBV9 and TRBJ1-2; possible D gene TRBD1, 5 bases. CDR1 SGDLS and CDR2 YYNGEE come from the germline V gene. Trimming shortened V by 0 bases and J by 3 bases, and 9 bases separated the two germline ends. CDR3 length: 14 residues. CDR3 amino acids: CASSVEWGDYGYTF. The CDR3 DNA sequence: TGTGCCAGCAGCGTAGAATGGGGCGACTATGGCTACACCTTC.

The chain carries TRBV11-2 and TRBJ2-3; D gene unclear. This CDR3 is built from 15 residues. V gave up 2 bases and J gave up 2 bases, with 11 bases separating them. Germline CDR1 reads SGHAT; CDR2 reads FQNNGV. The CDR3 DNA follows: TGTGCCAGCAGCTTATGGTGGGAATCCACAGATACGCAGTATTTT. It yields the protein CASSLWWESTDTQYF. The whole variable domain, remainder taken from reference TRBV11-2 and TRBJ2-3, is EAGVAQSPRYKIIEKRQSVAFWCNPISGHATLYWYQQILGQGPKLLIQFQNNGVVDDSQLPKDRFSAERLKGVDSTLKIQPAKLEDSAVYLCASSLWWESTDTQYFGPGTRLTVL.

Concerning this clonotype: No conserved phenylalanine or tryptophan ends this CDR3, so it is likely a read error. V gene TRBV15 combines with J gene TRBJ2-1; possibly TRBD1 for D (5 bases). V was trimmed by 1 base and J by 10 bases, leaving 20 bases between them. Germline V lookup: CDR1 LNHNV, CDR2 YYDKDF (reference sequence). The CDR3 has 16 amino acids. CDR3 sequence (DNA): TGTGCCACCAGCAGAGCCAACGCTCTCCGGTGGGGCGAGCAGTTCCTC. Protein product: CATSRANALRWGEQFL.

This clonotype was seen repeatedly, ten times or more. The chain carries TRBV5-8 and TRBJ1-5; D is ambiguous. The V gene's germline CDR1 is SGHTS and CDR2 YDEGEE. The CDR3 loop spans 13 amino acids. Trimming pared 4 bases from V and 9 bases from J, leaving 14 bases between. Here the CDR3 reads CASSPSPEVPQHF. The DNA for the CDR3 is TGTGCCAGCAGCCCAAGCCCCGAGGTGCCCCAGCATTTT. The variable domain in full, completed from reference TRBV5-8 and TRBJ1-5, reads EAGVTQSPTHLIKTRGQQATLRCSPISGHTSVYWYQQALGLGLQFLLWYDEGEERNRGNFPPRFSGRQFPNYSSELNVNALELEDSALYLCASSPSPEVPQHFGDGTRLSIL.

Here the CDR3 DNA reads TGCAGTGCTAGCCTTCTCAAGGCCTACGAGCAGTACTTC. Its translation is CSASLLKAYEQYF. The J gene is TRBJ2-7, the V gene TRBV20-1, with unresolved D. The CDR3 is 13 amino acids. CDR1 and CDR2 from the germline V gene are DFQATT and SNEGSKA (reference sequence). Trimming removed 3 bases at V and 2 bases at J, with 11 bases between.

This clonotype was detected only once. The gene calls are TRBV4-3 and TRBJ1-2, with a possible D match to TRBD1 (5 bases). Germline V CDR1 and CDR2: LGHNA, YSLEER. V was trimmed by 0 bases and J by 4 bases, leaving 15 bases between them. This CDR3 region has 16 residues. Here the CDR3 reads CASSQDLQGGAYGYTF. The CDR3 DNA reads TGCGCCAGCAGCCAAGATCTGCAGGGCGGGGCCTATGGCTACACCTTC.

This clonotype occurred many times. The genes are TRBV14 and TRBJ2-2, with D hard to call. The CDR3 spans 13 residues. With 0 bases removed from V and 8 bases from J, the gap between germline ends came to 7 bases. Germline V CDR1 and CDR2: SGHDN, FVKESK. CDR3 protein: CASSQDPAGELFF. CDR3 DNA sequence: TGTGCCAGCAGCCAAGATCCGGCGGGGGAGCTGTTTTTT.

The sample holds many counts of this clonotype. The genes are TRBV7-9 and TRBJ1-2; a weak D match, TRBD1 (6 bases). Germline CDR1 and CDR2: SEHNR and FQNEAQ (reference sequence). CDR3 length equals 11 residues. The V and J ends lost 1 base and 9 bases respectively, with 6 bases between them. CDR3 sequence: CASSLGDSYTF. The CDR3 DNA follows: TGTGCCAGCAGCTTAGGGGACAGCTACACCTTC.